These T cell receptor beta chains were read from a single sample in a study of T cell changes during pregnancy in multiple sclerosis. Assay: immunoSEQ multiplex PCR; the TCRdb copy retains only in-frame clones and omits some. The sample has 40,000 or so clones, around 91% seen once. Specimen: CD8+ T cells from peripheral blood mononuclear cells, collected in the second trimester of pregnancy. The receptors here all came from a female donor with multiple sclerosis, enrolled in a pregnancy study. Each CDR3 is given with its conserved first and last residue. D genes are given only for firm matches. Expanded clones are given a class, and other clones once, few, many or no size at all.

j_call	d_call	v_call	clone_size	cdr3_aa	cdr3_nt
TRBJ1-2	TRBD1	TRBV5-6	NA	CASSRRQGADYGYTF	TGTGCCAGCAGTAGGCGACAGGGGGCTGACTATGGCTACACCTTC
TRBJ1-2	TRBD1	TRBV7-9	NA	CASSAPGDRDLYGYTF	TGTGCCAGCAGCGCCCCCGGGGACAGAGACCTCTATGGCTACACCTTC
TRBJ2-3	TRBD1	TRBV5-1	NA	CASSVGTGGFTDTQYF	TGCGCCAGCAGCGTAGGGACAGGGGGTTTCACAGATACGCAGTATTTT
TRBJ2-7	TRBD1	TRBV29-1	NA	CSVRDREGRYEQYF	TGCAGCGTCCGGGACAGGGAAGGCCGCTACGAGCAGTACTTC
TRBJ2-7	NA	TRBV7-2	NA	CASSSPGTPGYEQYF	TGTGCCAGCAGTTCCCCCGGGACACCAGGTTACGAGCAGTACTTC
TRBJ2-3	NA	TRBV5-4	NA	CASSLSGGTPRDTQYF	TGTGCCAGCAGCTTGTCCGGGGGAACCCCAAGGGATACGCAGTATTTT
TRBJ1-2	TRBD1	TRBV29-1	NA	CSVATPGTTGYGYTF	TGCAGCGTTGCTACCCCCGGGACGACAGGGTATGGCTACACCTTC
TRBJ2-5	NA	TRBV5-6	NA	CASSLARETQYF	TGTGCCAGCAGCTTGGCCAGGGAGACCCAGTACTTC
TRBJ2-4	NA	TRBV2	NA	CASSDGGNIQYF	TGTGCCAGCAGTGATGGGGGGAACATTCAGTACTTC
TRBJ1-2	NA	TRBV5-6	once	CASSFTGNYGYTF	TGTGCCAGCAGCTTCACAGGAAACTATGGCTACACCTTC
TRBJ2-2	NA	TRBV4-3	NA	CASSQGINTGELFF	TGCGCCAGCAGCCAAGGTATAAACACCGGGGAGCTGTTTTTT
TRBJ2-7	TRBD1	TRBV30	NA	CAWSVQGQGIPYEQYF	TGTGCCTGGAGTGTTCAGGGACAGGGGATTCCCTACGAGCAGTACTTC
TRBJ2-1	TRBD2	TRBV6-5	NA	CASSYERTSGNNEQFF	TGTGCCAGCAGTTACGAGAGGACTAGCGGGAACAATGAGCAGTTCTTC
TRBJ2-7	TRBD2	TRBV6-6	NA	CASSHEAGGLREQYF	TGTGCCAGCAGTCACGAAGCGGGGGGGCTCCGGGAGCAGTACTTC
TRBJ2-7	NA	TRBV4-3	NA	CASSQVGGSSYEQYF	TGCGCCAGCAGCCAGGTGGGGGGAAGCTCCTACGAGCAGTACTTC
TRBJ2-7	TRBD2	TRBV29-1	once	CSVVGGTGIYEQYF	TGCAGCGTTGTCGGGGGGACGGGGATCTACGAGCAGTACTTC